This passage covers 18 T cell receptor beta chains from one sample sequenced in a study of regulatory T cells in long-lasting Graves disease. Time point given: newly diagnosed GD, antithyroid drugs for less than 3 months. Extracted RNA from PBMCs served as the source of the TCR library. Arm-PCR of CDR3 regions and iRepertoire HTBI primers were used to build TCR beta libraries. Using its own MiXCR run on the multiplex PCR reads, TCRdb lists one record per CDR3 protein. The table includes a few hundred thousand distinct CDR3 sequences, 15% to 20% detected once. These data were likewise used in another study, on T cells in Graves' hyperthyroidism and ophthalmopathy.

The material was peripheral blood mononuclear cells (PBMCs), obtained at new diagnosis, from a patient treated with antithyroid drugs. Receptor source: a woman in her 30s with Graves disease.

This clonotype was found many times. V is TRBV12-3 or TRBV12-4 and J is TRBJ1-2, with 10 bases fitting TRBD1. The CDR3 sequence is 13 residues long. The V and J ends lost 5 bases and 8 bases, in that order; junction bases with no gene match: 5. This chain's CDR3 is CASSGGQGRGYTF. CDR3 nucleotide sequence: TGTGCCAGCAGTGGGGGACAGGGGCGCGGCTACACCTTC.

Ten or more counts support this clonotype. This sequence joins TRBV7-9 and TRBJ2-3, with 9 bases aligning to TRBD1. This CDR3 has 14 residues. The J segment lost 2 bases and the V segment lost 8 bases, leaving 5 bases of the junction unmatched. From germline, CDR1 is SEHNR and CDR2 FQNEAQ (reference sequence). CDR3 loop: CASLRDRDTDTQYF. The DNA for the CDR3 is TGTGCCAGCCTAAGGGACAGGGACACAGATACGCAGTATTTT. The entire variable domain, with the rest obtained from reference TRBV7-9 and TRBJ2-3, is as follows: DTGVSQNPRHKITKRGQNVTFRCDPISEHNRLYWYRQTLGQGPEFLTYFQNEAQLEKSRLLSDRFSAERPKGSFSTLEIQRTEQGDSAMYLCASLRDRDTDTQYFGPGTRLTVL.

This clonotype was seen repeatedly, ten times or more. The chain uses TRBV27 and TRBJ2-5; TRBD1 aligns across 8 bases. Losses at the gene ends were 5 bases for V and 4 bases for J; bases not matched to a gene: 12. This CDR3 spans 16 amino acids. CDR1 and CDR2 (germline): MNHEY, SMNVEV (reference sequence). CDR3 residues: CASSLYGQGIAETQYF. CDR3 nucleotides: TGTGCCAGCAGTCTCTACGGACAGGGTATTGCAGAGACCCAGTACTTC.

This clonotype was seen many times. The rearrangement uses TRBV19 and TRBJ2-7; 8 nucleotides match TRBD1. V trimming: 8 bases; J trimming: 6 bases; junction bases outside the gene matches: 3. Germline V gene lookup returns CDR1 LNHDA and CDR2 SQIVND (reference sequence). The CDR3 length is 11 residues. The CDR3 sequence is CASGTGSEQYF. The CDR3 DNA follows: TGTGCCAGTGGGACAGGCAGCGAGCAGTACTTC.

This clonotype was recorded at least ten times. The CDR3 region has the DNA TGTGCCAGCAACACGGGACCCAGCTCCTACGAGCAGTACTTC. As protein: CASNTGPSSYEQYF. The chain employs TRBV5-6 and TRBJ2-7; D may correspond to TRBD1 or TRBD2 (5 bases each). CDR1 is SGHDT and CDR2 is YYEEEE in the germline V gene. V was trimmed by 6 bases and J by 0 bases, leaving 13 bases between them. The CDR3 length is 14 residues.

This clonotype was found many times. This rearrangement joins TRBV20-1 to TRBJ2-3; D remains unclear. The V end lost 8 bases, the J end lost 0 bases, and 6 bases lay between the germline ends. Germline V gene sequence: CDR1 DFQATT, CDR2 SNEGSKA (reference sequence). The CDR3 spans 11 residues. CDR3 region: CSPQSTDTQYF. In nucleotides, the CDR3 is TGCAGTCCTCAAAGCACAGATACGCAGTATTTT.

This clonotype occurred many times. The chain combines TRBV6-2 or TRBV6-3 with TRBJ1-4; D remains unclear. Germline CDR1 MNHEY, CDR2 SVGEGT. Between the trimmed V and J ends, which lost 2 bases and 12 bases, there was a span of 16 bases. This CDR3 contains 14 residues. The CDR3 DNA reads TGTGCCAGCAGTTACAATCGGGCCCTGGGAGAACTGTTTTTT. Translated, it gives CASSYNRALGELFF.

The CDR3 is CASSITAEKYNEQFF. For the CDR3, the DNA is TGTGCCAGTAGTATCACTGCTGAGAAATACAATGAGCAGTTCTTC. The V call is TRBV19, the J call TRBJ2-5; no reliable D call. The better agreement between TRBJ2-1 and the DNA end casts doubt on the J call. Germline values: CDR1 LNHDA, CDR2 SQIVND (reference sequence). This CDR3 has 15 amino acids.

Details on this clonotype: Relative to the germline gene, one junction end is altered; a read error may explain this. The chain recombines TRBV13 with TRBJ2-7; D is perhaps TRBD2 (6 bases). From germline, CDR1 is PRHDT and CDR2 FYEKMQ (reference sequence). This CDR3 has 12 residues. DNA of the CDR3: TGTGCCAGCAGCTTATTCTCGCGGGAACCAAACTTC. Translating gives CASSLFSREPNF.

This clonotype showed up many times. The chain has TRBV28 and TRBJ1-2; tentatively, D is TRBD1 (5 bases). CDR3 length: 13 residues. Germline V gene sequence: CDR1 MDHEN, CDR2 SYDVKM. The germline V and J ends were trimmed by 2 bases and 4 bases, with 8 bases remaining between them. CDR3 loop: CASSLAGLYGYTF. Here the CDR3 DNA reads TGTGCCAGCAGTTTAGCAGGGCTCTATGGCTACACCTTC.

This clonotype has a handful of counts. J is TRBJ2-7 and V is TRBV20-1, with a possible D match to TRBD1 (5 bases). The CDR3 covers 12 residues. Trimming removed 0 bases at V and 7 bases at J, with 10 bases between. Germline loops: CDR1 DFQATT, CDR2 SNEGSKA (reference sequence). The CDR3 sequence: CSARDEGAEQYF. CDR3 in DNA: TGCAGTGCTAGAGATGAAGGGGCAGAGCAGTACTTC.

The sample holds many counts of this clonotype. The V gene is TRBV6-2 or TRBV6-3, the J gene TRBJ1-1, with D unresolved. Germline V CDR1 and CDR2: MNHEY, SVGEGT. V lost 0 bases, J lost 8 bases, and 16 bases lay in between. The CDR3 loop spans 15 amino acids. The CDR3 DNA is TGTGCCAGCAGTTACTCGGGCCGCGTGAAAAGCGAAGCTTTCTTT. It specifies CASSYSGRVKSEAFF.

CDR3 region: CAWSLWGAGARSKTQYF. CDR3 DNA sequence: TGTGCCTGGAGTCTATGGGGAGCGGGGGCCCGTAGCAAGACCCAGTACTTC. This chain uses TRBV30 with TRBJ2-5, with 8 bases aligning to TRBD2. From germline, CDR1 is GTSNPN and CDR2 SVGIG (reference sequence). The CDR3 covers 17 residues. V dropped 2 bases and J dropped 6; count of bases not matched to a gene: 17.

In this sample, this clonotype turned up many times. The chain joins TRBV19 to TRBJ1-5; 7 bases map to TRBD1. In germline, CDR1 is LNHDA, CDR2 SQIVND (reference sequence). After removal of 2 bases from V and 6 bases from J, the junction contained 7 bases not matched to a gene. This CDR3 is built from 15 residues. CDR3 nucleotide sequence: TGTGCCAGTAGTATAAGCAGGGGGAGAACTCAGCCCCAGCATTTT. Protein: CASSISRGRTQPQHF.

About this clonotype: A much larger clone sits a single nucleotide away, making a read error possible. The V and J genes are TRBV3-1 and TRBJ1-6; D unclear. CDR3 length: 16 residues. Trimming removed 4 bases at V and 13 bases at J, with 23 bases between. Germline V gene sequence: CDR1 LGHDT, CDR2 YNNKEL (reference sequence). Here the CDR3 DNA reads TGTGCCAGCAGCCTAGGAAAATTGGAAGAATTCAAGCCCCTCCACTTT. Amino acid sequence: CASSLGKLEEFKPLHF.

This clonotype showed up many times. This rearrangement joins TRBV7-9 to TRBJ2-7, with TRBD1 matching over 8 bases. CDR1 is SEHNR, CDR2 FQNEAQ, per germline (reference sequence). The CDR3 is 14 amino acids. The V gene end was trimmed by 5 bases and the J gene end by 3 bases; junction bases not matched to a gene: 6. The CDR3 DNA reads as TGTGCCAGCAGCCAAGGACAGGGTATCTACGAGCAGTACTTC. This translates into CASSQGQGIYEQYF.

This clonotype was observed many times. The junction departs from germline at one end; a sequencing error may be responsible. This sequence joins TRBV6-5 and TRBJ1-2; TRBD1 might be the D (6 bases). CDR1 is MNHEY, CDR2 SVGAGI, per germline. The CDR3 is 12 residues long. CDR3 nucleotides: TGTGCCAGCCGTTATTATACAGGGGGCTACACCTTC. Translating gives CASRYYTGGYTF.

V and J are TRBV12-3 or TRBV12-4 and TRBJ1-2; TRBD1 matches 9 bases. This CDR3 is built from 15 residues. V shed 5 bases and J 4 bases; nucleotides not matched to a gene: 8. CDR3: CASSTQGARSYGYTF. The CDR3 DNA reads TGTGCCAGCAGTACACAGGGGGCGCGTAGCTATGGCTACACCTTC.